What follows describes a single T cell receptor beta chain. Antigen unknown. This CDR3 has 14 amino acids. Trimming at V came to 4 bases and at J to 1 base, leaving 0 bases not matched to a gene. Per the germline V gene, CDR1 is SGHVS and CDR2 is FQNEAQ. The study ran its PCR with 60 Vbeta and 13 Jbeta primers. Study processing details: About 10 million shared chains were among the about 80 million unique TCR beta chains that a later analysis counted. Sequencing used immunoSEQ multiplex PCR; TCRdb keeps in-frame clones, though not all of them. Clone size and the V and J calls come from that table; the DNA yielded D and trimming. Counted here are under 200,000 clones, 86% occurring once; the ten biggest clones make up around 0.3%. This record comes from a study of cytomegalovirus exposure and HLA in healthy donors. Study-level background: The roughly 120 million unique TCR beta sequences, from around 200 million T cells, were found by an earlier analysis.

Findings and caveats of the study: Per a later analysis, about 17,000 TCR beta sequences showed association with HLA alleles at 0.05 false discovery rate. Common viral pathogens seemed to be connected with several of the most significant clusters, according to a later analysis.

V and J are TRBV7-8 and TRBJ2-3; TRBD1 matches 9 bases. The receptor comes from a young woman in good health and CMV-seronegative. The sample comprised PBMCs. The CDR3 nucleotides read TGTGCCAGCAGCTGGACAGGGGGCACAGATACGCAGTATTTT. It specifies CASSWTGGTDTQYF.